What follows are 17 T cell receptor beta chains derived from one specimen sequenced in a study of blood T cells in healthy people across ages. A second PCR, run for roughly 7 to 11 cycles, used a sample-barcoded 5' primer plus a J-beta primer mix. TCRdb ran MiXCR on the 5' RACE reads and lists one entry per CDR3 protein. Of hundreds of thousands of distinct CDR3 sequences listed, roughly 30% were seen once; the top ten hold approximately 15%. Specimen: blood. All receptors come from a woman aged 80 or over in good health.

The CDR3 sequence is CASTTASADTQYF. The CDR3, as DNA: TGTGCCAGCACAACGGCTAGCGCAGATACGCAGTATTTT. The chain carries TRBV12-3 or TRBV12-4 and TRBJ2-3; D is perhaps TRBD2 (6 bases). Trimming pared 7 bases from V and 4 bases from J, leaving 12 bases between. The CDR3 loop spans 13 amino acids.

This chain joins TRBV29-1 and TRBJ2-1; the match to TRBD2 covers 7 bases. Germline assignment: CDR1 SQVTM and CDR2 ANQGSEA. V trimming: 4 bases; J trimming: 9 bases; junction bases outside the gene matches: 6. This CDR3 spans 12 amino acids. CDR3 nucleotide sequence: TGCAGCGTTGGGGCAGCGGGGAGTGAGCAGTTCTTC. This gives the protein CSVGAAGSEQFF.

In its sample, this clonotype was seen once. This sequence joins TRBV12-3 or TRBV12-4 and TRBJ2-5, with D possibly TRBD1 on 6 matching bases. This CDR3 region has 14 residues. V was pared by 3 bases and J by 5 bases, with 13 bases between. For the CDR3, the DNA is TGTGCCAGCAGTTTGGACAGTGGGACGGAGACCCAGTACTTC. This codes for CASSLDSGTETQYF.

This chain uses TRBV2 with TRBJ2-1; TRBD2 might be the D (5 bases). Germline values: CDR1 SNHLY, CDR2 FYNNEI. CDR3 length equals 13 residues. Trimming removed 4 bases at V and 10 bases at J, with 14 bases between. The CDR3 nucleotides read TGTGCCAGCAGTGTCGCGAGGGCCTACGAGCAGTTCTTC. Amino acid sequence: CASSVARAYEQFF.

This clonotype has a count of ten or more. This sequence may be a read error, since a much larger clone differs from it by one base. The chain has TRBV7-3 and TRBJ2-1; 14 nucleotides align to TRBD2. The CDR3 has 15 amino acids. Germline CDR1 reads SGHTA; CDR2 reads FQGTGA. Losses at the gene ends were 3 bases for V and 9 bases for J; bases not matched to a gene: 4. This CDR3 is CASSFGTSGGAEQFF. The CDR3, as DNA: TGTGCCAGCAGCTTCGGGACTAGCGGGGGCGCTGAGCAGTTCTTC.

The chain recombines TRBV27 with TRBJ1-2; no clear D gene. The V end lost 6 bases, the J end lost 7 bases, and 15 bases lay between the germline ends. CDR1 is MNHEY and CDR2 is SMNVEV in the germline V gene (reference sequence). The CDR3 totals 13 residues. The CDR3: CASSPRPTGGYTF. CDR3 nucleotide sequence: TGTGCCAGCAGCCCCCGACCGACGGGTGGCTACACCTTC.

This clonotype was picked up many times. The CDR3 region has the DNA TGTGCCAGCAGCGGGGGGACTAGCGGGGGGGGTAGCCAAGAGACCCAGTACTTC. Its translation is CASSGGTSGGGSQETQYF. The rearrangement links TRBV9 to TRBJ2-5; 16 positions match TRBD2. The CDR3 sequence is 18 residues long. The trim removed 3 bases at V and 1 base at J, leaving 6 bases unmatched. The germline gives CDR1 SGDLS, CDR2 YYNGEE.

The chain has TRBV20-1 and TRBJ2-1, with TRBD2 matching 13 bases. CDR1 DFQATT and CDR2 SNEGSKA come from the germline V gene (reference sequence). J lost 2 bases, V lost 0 bases, and 10 bases had no gene match. The CDR3 spans 19 residues. The CDR3 bases are TGCAGTGCTAGAGATTGGCTTAAGGGACTAGCGGGAACCTACAATGAGCAGTTCTTC. Protein sequence: CSARDWLKGLAGTYNEQFF.

This clonotype was seen at least ten times. The chain combines TRBV10-3 with TRBJ1-2; D is undetermined. CDR3 length: 12 residues. Trimming cost V 2 bases and J 4 bases, with 5 bases left between them. Per germline, CDR1 ENHRY and CDR2 SYGVKD. The CDR3 loop is CAISEEGYGYTF. The DNA for the CDR3 is TGTGCCATCAGTGAGGAAGGCTATGGCTACACCTTC.

The V gene is TRBV20-1, the J gene TRBJ2-5; 7 bases line up with TRBD2. J was trimmed by 5 bases and V by 5 bases; bases with no gene match: 11. This CDR3 comprises 14 residues. Germline CDR1 is DFQATT and CDR2 is SNEGSKA (reference sequence). DNA of the CDR3: TGCAGTGCTCTACACCAGCGGGGATGGGAGACCCAGTACTTC. Protein: CSALHQRGWETQYF.

This clonotype was observed at least ten times. The rearrangement links TRBV5-1 to TRBJ2-7; 11 bases are shared with TRBD1. The CDR3 sequence is 19 residues long. V gave up 5 bases and J gave up 1 base; unmatched junction bases: 17. CDR1 is SGHRS and CDR2 is YFSETQ in the germline V gene. CDR3 bases: TGCGCCAGCAGTCTCCCGTCGGGACAGGGGGTATTGGGATCCTACGAGCAGTACTTC. It encodes CASSLPSGQGVLGSYEQYF. Looking up the rest from reference TRBV5-1 and TRBJ2-7 gives the full variable domain: KAGVTQTPRYLIKTRGQQVTLSCSPISGHRSVSWYQQTPGQGLQFLFEYFSETQRNKGNFPGRFSGRQFSNSRSEMNVSTLELGDSALYLCASSLPSGQGVLGSYEQYFGPGTRLTVT.

This clonotype has more than one count but fewer than ten. A much larger clone differs from this one at a single base, so this may be a read error. The chain combines TRBV5-1 with TRBJ2-4; D is ambiguous. Gene TRBJ2-5 matches the end of the DNA better, so the J call may be wrong. The CDR3 has 13 amino acids. Germline V gene data show CDR1 as SGHRS and CDR2 as YFSETQ. The CDR3 spells CANSRVVEETQYF. CDR3 coding DNA: TGCGCCAACAGCCGGGTTGTCGAAGAGACCCAGTACTTC.

This clonotype was observed at least ten times. The V gene is TRBV7-3, the J gene TRBJ2-1; 9 positions agree with TRBD2. The CDR3 runs 16 residues. The germline V gene encodes CDR1 SGHTA and CDR2 FQGTGA. The trim removed 2 bases at V and 8 bases at J, leaving 10 bases unmatched. The CDR3 is CASSLQAGGLFDEQFF. CDR3 nucleotide sequence: TGTGCCAGCAGCTTACAAGCGGGGGGACTATTCGATGAGCAGTTCTTC.

This clonotype has more than one count but fewer than ten. The rearrangement joins TRBV6-2 or TRBV6-3 to TRBJ2-7; 12 bases map to TRBD2. Judging by the DNA end, TRBJ2-5 fits better; the J call may be wrong. This CDR3 has 17 amino acids. The germline V gene has CDR1 MNHEY and CDR2 SVGEGT. CDR3 sequence (DNA): TGTGCCAGCAGACCCTCTCGACCTAGCGGGGGGGGCGAGACCCAGTACTTC. Protein: CASRPSRPSGGGETQYF.

This clonotype was seen more than once but under ten times. This chain joins TRBV3-1 and TRBJ1-2; TRBD1 matches 10 bases. Germline V gene data show CDR1 as LGHDT and CDR2 as YNNKEL (reference sequence). This CDR3 has 15 residues. Trimming took 4 bases from V and 6 from J; bases not matched to a gene: 8. The CDR3 protein is CASSLGQGELNGYTF. The CDR3 DNA sequence: TGTGCCAGCAGCCTCGGACAGGGGGAGCTAAATGGCTACACCTTC. Complete variable domain (other parts from reference TRBV3-1 and TRBJ1-2): DTAVSQTPKYLVTQMGNDKSIKCEQNLGHDTMYWYKQDSKKFLKIMFSYNNKELIINETVPNRFSPKSPDKAHLNLHINSLELGDSAVYFCASSLGQGELNGYTFGSGTRLTVV.

This clonotype appeared many times. A single base separates this from a much larger clone, so it may be a read error. This chain connects TRBV5-1 to TRBJ1-5; TRBD1 aligns across 11 bases. Germline V gives CDR1 SGHRS, CDR2 YFSETQ. The CDR3 is 14 amino acids. With V trimmed by 3 bases and J by 8 bases, 4 bases remained unmatched. The CDR3 nucleotides read TGCGCCAGCAGCTGGACAGGGGGCGGTGAGCCCCAGCATTTT. This encodes CASSWTGGGEPQHF.

This clonotype was seen ten or more times. The junction does not match germline at one end; this may be a read error. The CDR3 DNA is TGTGCCAGCAGCTTAGGCGGCACAGATACGCAGTATTTT. Amino acid sequence: CASSLGGTDTQYF. The chain is built from TRBV5-1 and TRBJ2-3, with unresolved D. CDR3 length equals 13 residues. Looked up from germline, CDR1 is SGHRS and CDR2 is YFSETQ.